The 27 T cell receptor beta chains presented below share a single source sample, sequenced in a study of shared clonotypes between healthy human individuals. Here immunoSEQ multiplex PCR was the method, and the copy in TCRdb shows in-frame clones only, minus some. The top ten clones hold under 15% of a sample with approximately 500,000 clones, about 80% of them seen once. The sample was PBMCs. The receptors were gathered from a woman between 40 and 50 years old in good health. Some clones in this sample may be carry-over from other donors' samples.

This clone was detected a few times. CDR3 residues: CASSPNRDEQYF. CDR3 DNA sequence: TGTGCCAGCTCACCCAACAGGGACGAGCAGTACTTC. The V and J genes are TRBV18 and TRBJ2-7; maybe TRBD1 (6 bases). Germline V gene sequence: CDR1 KGHSH, CDR2 LQKENI. The V end was cut by 3 bases, the J end by 5 bases, with 8 bases between. CDR3 length equals 12 residues.

The chain joins TRBV5-4 to TRBJ2-1; 9 nucleotides agree with TRBD1. Germline V gives CDR1 SGHNT, CDR2 YYREEE (reference sequence). The CDR3 consists of 15 residues. Unmatched junction bases numbered 8, after V lost 4 bases and J lost 6 bases. The CDR3, as DNA: TGTGCCAGCAGCGGGGGGGGACAGGGTGGCAATGAGCAGTTCTTC. Its protein product is CASSGGGQGGNEQFF.

This clone turned up a few times. The chain combines TRBV7-9 with TRBJ2-4; TRBD1 matches at 9 bases. The CDR3 sequence is 16 residues long. Germline CDR1 SEHNR, CDR2 FQNEAQ (reference sequence). V dropped 1 base and J dropped 0; count of bases not matched to a gene: 1. CDR3 DNA: TGTGCCAGCAGCTTAGGGACAGGGGAAGCCAAAAACATTCAGTACTTC. It is translated as CASSLGTGEAKNIQYF.

The V gene is TRBV11-2, the J gene TRBJ1-2; a weak D match, TRBD1 (5 bases). V shed 0 bases and J shed 7 bases, with 9 bases lying between them. Germline CDR1 SGHAT, CDR2 FQNNGV. This CDR3 region has 13 residues. CDR3 in DNA: TGTGCCAGCAGCTTAGATGGGGCTTTTGGCTACACCTTC. This sequence encodes CASSLDGAFGYTF.

V and J are TRBV29-1 and TRBJ2-7, with D possibly matching TRBD1 (6 bases). V was clipped by 3 bases and J by 2 bases, with 11 bases between them. The CDR3 loop spans 13 amino acids. Germline assignment: CDR1 SQVTM and CDR2 ANQGSEA. The CDR3 DNA sequence: TGCAGCGTTGATGGGCAGGGGACCTACGAGCAGTACTTC. Amino acids: CSVDGQGTYEQYF.

The chain uses TRBV28 and TRBJ2-7, with 7 bases aligning to TRBD2. Germline CDR1 MDHEN, CDR2 SYDVKM. After removal of 0 bases from V and 3 bases from J, the junction contained 5 bases not matched to a gene. There are 15 residues in the CDR3. The CDR3 sequence: CASSLWGGSNYEQYF. The CDR3 bases are TGTGCCAGCAGTTTATGGGGCGGGAGCAACTACGAGCAGTACTTC.

The chain is built from TRBV29-1 and TRBJ2-3, with D maybe TRBD2 (6 bases). The CDR3 has 15 amino acids. Trimming left V 1 base short and J 0 bases short, with 11 bases between. From germline, CDR1 is SQVTM and CDR2 ANQGSEA. CDR3 sequence reads: CSVEGGELSTDTQYF. The CDR3 nucleotides read TGCAGCGTTGAAGGGGGGGAATTAAGCACAGATACGCAGTATTTT.

The chain links TRBV19 to TRBJ1-4, with D perhaps matching TRBD1 (6 bases). Germline V lookup: CDR1 LNHDA, CDR2 SQIVND (reference sequence). This CDR3 has 16 residues. V lost 5 bases and J 3 bases, leaving 16 bases between the germline ends. Here the CDR3 reads CASSWRRGAANEKLFF. The CDR3 nucleotides are TGTGCCAGTAGTTGGAGACGGGGGGCGGCTAATGAAAAACTGTTTTTT.

The chain links TRBV5-6 to TRBJ2-7; D is perhaps TRBD2 (5 bases). V shed 2 bases and J shed 5 bases, with 8 bases lying between them. The CDR3 covers 12 residues. The V gene's germline CDR1 is SGHDT and CDR2 YYEEEE. The CDR3 sequence: CASSFFGDEQYF. The DNA of the CDR3 is TGTGCCAGCAGCTTCTTCGGGGACGAGCAGTACTTC.

The CDR3 DNA follows: TGTGCCAGCAGCGCTAGCGGAGATCAAGAGACCCAGTACTTC. Protein: CASSASGDQETQYF. V gene TRBV9 combines with J gene TRBJ2-5, with 7 bases fitting TRBD2. V lost 3 bases to trimming and J lost 2 bases; unmatched junction nucleotides: 4. From germline, CDR1 is SGDLS and CDR2 YYNGEE. The CDR3 has 14 amino acids. The complete variable domain, with remaining parts taken from reference TRBV9 and TRBJ2-5, reads DSGVTQTPKHLITATGQRVTLRCSPRSGDLSVYWYQQSLDQGLQFLIQYYNGEERAKGNILERFSAQQFPDLHSELNLSSLELGDSALYFCASSASGDQETQYFGPGTRLLVL.

CDR3 in amino acids: CATRVARGLTDTQYF. The CDR3 nucleotides are TGTGCCACCAGAGTGGCACGAGGGCTCACAGATACGCAGTATTTT. The chain links TRBV28 to TRBJ2-3; D might be TRBD2 (5 bases). Germline V gives CDR1 MDHEN, CDR2 SYDVKM. Trimming took 10 bases from V and 2 from J, leaving 19 bases between them. The CDR3 consists of 15 residues.

This clone was seen repeatedly, ten times or more. The chain joins TRBV7-2 to TRBJ1-6; D gene unclear. V was shortened by 2 bases and J by 4 bases, with 9 bases between the two germline ends. This CDR3 region has 15 residues. Germline V lookup: CDR1 SGHTA, CDR2 FQGNSA. The DNA of the CDR3 is TGTGCCAGCAGCTTAAGCGGACCGTATAATTCACCCCTCCACTTT. It specifies CASSLSGPYNSPLHF.

The rearrangement joins TRBV7-2 to TRBJ1-5; 7 nucleotides match TRBD1. CDR1 is SGHTA, CDR2 FQGNSA, per germline. Unmatched junction bases numbered 10, after V lost 5 bases and J lost 9 bases. CDR3 length: 14 residues. The CDR3 DNA sequence: TGTGCCAGCAGCGCCCCAGGGGGGCCCCTGCCCCAGCATTTT. Amino acids: CASSAPGGPLPQHF.

In its sample, this clone was seen a few times. The chain carries TRBV7-9 and TRBJ2-4, with TRBD2 identical over 12 bases. The CDR3 has 16 residues. Germline CDR1 is SEHNR and CDR2 is FQNEAQ (reference sequence). The V and J ends lost 5 bases and 6 bases, in that order; junction bases with no gene match: 8. The CDR3 here is CASSPNLAGGGNIQYF. DNA of the CDR3: TGTGCCAGCAGCCCAAACCTAGCGGGAGGGGGAAACATTCAGTACTTC.

The rearrangement joins TRBV19 to TRBJ2-7; 13 bases are shared with TRBD2. The length of the CDR3 is 15 residues. V shed 4 bases, J shed 5 bases, and the junction held 5 bases outside the gene matches. Germline V gene lookup returns CDR1 LNHDA and CDR2 SQIVND (reference sequence). The CDR3: CASSTRTSGSDEQYF. CDR3 nucleotides: TGTGCCAGTAGTACCCGGACTAGCGGGAGCGACGAGCAGTACTTC.

This clone was detected once. Other DNA sequences within the sample encode an identical CDR3. The chain joins TRBV11-2 to TRBJ1-3; 8 nucleotides align to TRBD1. The CDR3 is 14 residues long. Germline V gives CDR1 SGHAT, CDR2 FQNNGV. V shed 3 bases and J 4 bases; nucleotides not matched to a gene: 2. In nucleotides, the CDR3 is TGTGCCAGCAGCTTGGACAGGGACGGAAACACCATATATTTT. This encodes CASSLDRDGNTIYF.

The J gene is TRBJ2-7, the V gene TRBV2, with 8 bases lining up with TRBD2. This CDR3 spans 15 amino acids. From germline, CDR1 is SNHLY and CDR2 FYNNEI. Germline trimming cut 7 bases from V and 2 bases from J; bases unmatched to any gene: 10. The CDR3 sequence is CASKGVQLAAYEQYF. CDR3 nucleotide sequence: TGTGCCAGCAAGGGGGTACAACTAGCGGCCTACGAGCAGTACTTC. Combining the CDR3 with reference TRBV2 and TRBJ2-7 gives the whole variable domain EPEVTQTPSHQVTQMGQEVILRCVPISNHLYFYWYRQILGQKVEFLVSFYNNEISEKSEIFDDQFSVERPDGSNFTLKIRSTKLEDSAMYFCASKGVQLAAYEQYFGPGTRLTVT.

This clone was detected only once. This chain connects TRBV9 to TRBJ2-7, with TRBD1 matching over 7 bases. The J segment lost 5 bases and the V segment lost 3 bases, leaving 14 bases of the junction unmatched. Germline V CDR1 and CDR2: SGDLS, YYNGEE. This CDR3 spans 16 amino acids. CDR3 sequence: CASSEGTARNEDEQYF. The CDR3 nucleotides are TGTGCCAGCAGCGAAGGGACAGCCCGGAATGAAGACGAGCAGTACTTC.

V gene TRBV5-1 combines with J gene TRBJ2-1; D may correspond to TRBD1 or TRBD2 (5 bases each). Germline loops: CDR1 SGHRS, CDR2 YFSETQ. This CDR3 has 13 residues. Trimming took 4 bases from V and 5 from J, leaving 10 bases between them. CDR3 sequence: CASSPGTDNEQFF. In DNA, the CDR3 is TGCGCCAGCAGCCCTGGGACGGACAATGAGCAGTTCTTC.

The rearrangement joins TRBV7-9 to TRBJ2-7, with a tentative D call TRBD1 (6 bases). Trimming took 1 base from V and 6 from J, leaving 13 bases between them. In germline, CDR1 is SEHNR, CDR2 FQNEAQ (reference sequence). CDR3 size: 14 residues. CDR3 bases: TGTGCCAGCAGCTTAGGAGTAGGGGGAGTCGAGCAGTACTTC. Residues: CASSLGVGGVEQYF.

The chain links TRBV29-1 to TRBJ2-3, with 7 bases lining up with TRBD1. The junction had 9 bases not matched to a gene; V was cut back by 5 bases and J by 4 bases. The CDR3 sequence is 14 residues long. Germline loops: CDR1 SQVTM, CDR2 ANQGSEA. DNA for the CDR3: TGCAGCGTTAATCCCCCGGGACAGCCAGATACGCAGTATTTT. Translated, it gives CSVNPPGQPDTQYF.

V is TRBV7-6 and J is TRBJ2-3; 10 positions agree with TRBD2. V trimming: 2 bases; J trimming: 1 base; junction bases outside the gene matches: 3. Germline V gene lookup returns CDR1 SGHVS and CDR2 FNYEAQ. The CDR3 contains 16 residues. The CDR3 spells CASSLLAGAGTDTQYF. In nucleotides, the CDR3 is TGTGCCAGCAGCTTACTAGCGGGAGCAGGCACAGATACGCAGTATTTT.

The count of this clone is one. This rearrangement joins TRBV7-9 to TRBJ2-5; 7 bases are shared with TRBD2. CDR3 length: 16 residues. CDR1 and CDR2 from the germline V gene are SEHNR and FQNEAQ (reference sequence). The V segment lost 2 bases and the J segment 5 bases; nucleotides outside the gene matches: 11. The DNA for the CDR3 is TGTGCCAGCAGCTTAAGGTTGAGGACTAGGTTTGAGACCCAGTACTTC. It translates to CASSLRLRTRFETQYF.

With regard to this clone: The same CDR3 arises from other DNA sequences in this sample as well. This rearrangement joins TRBV6-5 to TRBJ2-7, with TRBD1 matching over 9 bases. The CDR3 sequence is 15 residues long. Germline V gene lookup returns CDR1 MNHEY and CDR2 SVGAGI. J gave up 4 bases and V 4 bases, and 8 bases lay outside the gene matches. DNA of the CDR3: TGTGCCAGCAGTTCTGCCGGGACAGGGACTTACGAGCAGTACTTC. Its translation: CASSSAGTGTYEQYF.

The V gene is TRBV4-1, the J gene TRBJ2-5; D not certain. Germline values: CDR1 MGHRA, CDR2 YSYEKL. This CDR3 is 13 amino acids long. Trimming took 1 base from V and 5 from J, leaving 8 bases between them. As DNA, the CDR3 is TGCGCCAGCAGCCAAGCGGGTTCCGAGACCCAGTACTTC. This encodes CASSQAGSETQYF.

This chain links TRBV5-5 with TRBJ1-4, with 7 bases identical to TRBD1. The germline gives CDR1 SGHKS, CDR2 YYEKEE (reference sequence). Trimming cost V 5 bases and J 8 bases; bases outside gene matches: 9. This CDR3 is 14 amino acids long. CDR3 nucleotides: TGTGCCAGCAGTGGCGACAGGGTCGGGGAAAAACTGTTTTTT. As protein: CASSGDRVGEKLFF.

This clone appeared once. Distinct nucleotide sequences in the sample also encode this CDR3. This chain links TRBV19 with TRBJ1-2; D possibly corresponds to TRBD1 (5 bases). The CDR3 has 14 residues. Germline CDR1 LNHDA, CDR2 SQIVND (reference sequence). Trimming took off 3 bases at V and 2 bases at J, with 10 bases between the two ends. The CDR3 here is CASSINGDNYGYTF. The CDR3 DNA is TGTGCCAGTAGTATTAATGGGGACAACTATGGCTACACCTTC.